A selection of T cell receptor beta chains follows, all from one sample in a study of T cells in Graves' hyperthyroidism and ophthalmopathy. TCRdb itself ran the multiplex PCR reads through MiXCR, one entry per CDR3 protein. Seen here are approximately 600,000 distinct CDR3 sequences, roughly 14% observed once, and the top ten hold around 4.5%. Sample: blood. The source is a woman in her forties with Graves' ophthalmopathy. CDR3s include the opening cysteine and the closing phenylalanine or tryptophan. Each record gives: V gene, J gene, CDR3 protein.

v_gene: TRBV27; j_gene: TRBJ2-2; CDR3aa: CASSHRSQYTGELFF
v_gene: TRBV29-1; j_gene: TRBJ2-7; CDR3aa: CSVVTAVSSYEQYF
v_gene: TRBV12-3/TRBV12-4; j_gene: TRBJ2-2; CDR3aa: CASRIAGGNTGELFF
v_gene: TRBV2; j_gene: TRBJ2-2; CDR3aa: CASGRTENTGELFF
v_gene: TRBV7-8; j_gene: TRBJ2-5; CDR3aa: CASSLEGGLSETQYF
v_gene: TRBV28; j_gene: TRBJ1-2; CDR3aa: CASHPEDGTYGYTF
v_gene: TRBV19; j_gene: TRBJ1-5; CDR3aa: CASSIDQGANQPQHF
v_gene: TRBV5-1; j_gene: TRBJ2-2; CDR3aa: CASRDGQGETGELFF
v_gene: TRBV7-6; j_gene: TRBJ2-7; CDR3aa: CASSISGQMSYEQYF
v_gene: TRBV7-2; j_gene: TRBJ2-7; CDR3aa: CASSLLLREQYF
v_gene: TRBV4-3; j_gene: TRBJ2-7; CDR3aa: CASSQDDGVSYEQYF
v_gene: TRBV7-2; j_gene: TRBJ2-7; CDR3aa: CASSLDQSYEQYF
v_gene: TRBV2; j_gene: TRBJ2-2; CDR3aa: CASRKGTGELFF
v_gene: TRBV29-1; j_gene: TRBJ1-5; CDR3aa: CSVVPEGSNQPQHF
v_gene: TRBV7-3; j_gene: TRBJ2-7; CDR3aa: CASSLTQTVTYEQYF
v_gene: TRBV12-5; j_gene: TRBJ1-5; CDR3aa: CASGLLGDQPQHF
v_gene: TRBV6-2/TRBV6-3; j_gene: TRBJ1-1; CDR3aa: CASSFTGTWINTEAFF
v_gene: TRBV5-4; j_gene: TRBJ2-2; CDR3aa: CASSLRDSTGELFF
v_gene: TRBV2; j_gene: TRBJ1-2; CDR3aa: CASSDRVPPGYTF
v_gene: TRBV7-2; j_gene: TRBJ2-7; CDR3aa: CASSLWDNYYEQYF
v_gene: TRBV28; j_gene: TRBJ2-7; CDR3aa: CASIASSTYEQYF
v_gene: TRBV7-8; j_gene: TRBJ2-5; CDR3aa: CASSSGEAVQETQYF
v_gene: TRBV6-5; j_gene: TRBJ2-7; CDR3aa: CASSYVRTGSYEQYF
v_gene: TRBV10-3; j_gene: TRBJ1-1; CDR3aa: CAISGGTEVGWDTEAFF
v_gene: TRBV20-1; j_gene: TRBJ2-7; CDR3aa: CSTRRGGSSYEQYF
v_gene: TRBV15; j_gene: TRBJ2-7; CDR3aa: CATSRDSWDFQGGEQYF
v_gene: TRBV7-9; j_gene: TRBJ2-7; CDR3aa: CASAIAGLTVVEQYF
v_gene: TRBV28; j_gene: TRBJ2-7; CDR3aa: CASSPAGAYEQYF
v_gene: TRBV11-1; j_gene: TRBJ2-7; CDR3aa: CASSLQGVWEPYEQYF
v_gene: TRBV18; j_gene: TRBJ1-1; CDR3aa: CASHASLLNTEAFF
v_gene: TRBV7-2; j_gene: TRBJ1-1; CDR3aa: CASSYLGVNTEAFF
v_gene: TRBV4-2; j_gene: TRBJ1-1; CDR3aa: CASSQEPQGETEAFF
v_gene: TRBV28; j_gene: TRBJ1-5; CDR3aa: CASSEPGHPSNQPQHF
v_gene: TRBV28; j_gene: TRBJ2-7; CDR3aa: CASGKREVSYEQYF
v_gene: TRBV27; j_gene: TRBJ2-5; CDR3aa: CASSFGTSGETQYF
v_gene: TRBV9; j_gene: TRBJ2-7; CDR3aa: CASSARNSYEQYF
v_gene: TRBV2; j_gene: TRBJ2-1; CDR3aa: CASRGLAGVAQFF
v_gene: TRBV6-2/TRBV6-3; j_gene: TRBJ2-7; CDR3aa: CASSYPARDRVTYEQYF
v_gene: TRBV27; j_gene: TRBJ2-5; CDR3aa: CASNGGSTETQYF
v_gene: TRBV30; j_gene: TRBJ1-2; CDR3aa: CAWRAVGYTF
v_gene: TRBV5-1; j_gene: TRBJ1-1; CDR3aa: CASSFGGQGTEAFF
v_gene: TRBV3-1; j_gene: TRBJ1-1; CDR3aa: CASSQNLGAGFNTEAFF
v_gene: TRBV28; j_gene: TRBJ1-6; CDR3aa: CASSLSISGENSPLHF
v_gene: TRBV18; j_gene: TRBJ1-5; CDR3aa: CASSPSEDQPQHF
v_gene: TRBV6-2/TRBV6-3; j_gene: TRBJ1-2; CDR3aa: CASSYSEGLYGYTF
v_gene: TRBV28; j_gene: TRBJ1-1; CDR3aa: CASMEVTTEAFF
v_gene: TRBV29-1; j_gene: TRBJ2-1; CDR3aa: CSVEETRLNEQFF
v_gene: TRBV7-3; j_gene: TRBJ2-5; CDR3aa: CASSYDPRETQYF
v_gene: TRBV4-1; j_gene: TRBJ2-6; CDR3aa: CASSQDAGTAYSGANVLTF
v_gene: TRBV13; j_gene: TRBJ2-2; CDR3aa: CASSLASTSTVANTGELFF
v_gene: TRBV30; j_gene: TRBJ1-1; CDR3aa: CAWRGVEAFF
v_gene: TRBV6-2/TRBV6-3; j_gene: TRBJ2-2; CDR3aa: CASTNLSPGELFF
v_gene: TRBV12-3/TRBV12-4; j_gene: TRBJ2-2; CDR3aa: CASSFFGELFF
v_gene: TRBV9; j_gene: TRBJ1-2; CDR3aa: CASSGGWEDRNSYGYTF
v_gene: TRBV18; j_gene: TRBJ1-1; CDR3aa: CASSPGRGATEAFF
v_gene: TRBV6-1; j_gene: TRBJ1-1; CDR3aa: CASIRARENTEAFF
v_gene: TRBV18; j_gene: TRBJ2-7; CDR3aa: CASSPPGQFGEQYF
v_gene: TRBV2; j_gene: TRBJ2-5; CDR3aa: CASRYEETQYF
v_gene: TRBV6-4; j_gene: TRBJ1-5; CDR3aa: CASSVQEDQPQHF